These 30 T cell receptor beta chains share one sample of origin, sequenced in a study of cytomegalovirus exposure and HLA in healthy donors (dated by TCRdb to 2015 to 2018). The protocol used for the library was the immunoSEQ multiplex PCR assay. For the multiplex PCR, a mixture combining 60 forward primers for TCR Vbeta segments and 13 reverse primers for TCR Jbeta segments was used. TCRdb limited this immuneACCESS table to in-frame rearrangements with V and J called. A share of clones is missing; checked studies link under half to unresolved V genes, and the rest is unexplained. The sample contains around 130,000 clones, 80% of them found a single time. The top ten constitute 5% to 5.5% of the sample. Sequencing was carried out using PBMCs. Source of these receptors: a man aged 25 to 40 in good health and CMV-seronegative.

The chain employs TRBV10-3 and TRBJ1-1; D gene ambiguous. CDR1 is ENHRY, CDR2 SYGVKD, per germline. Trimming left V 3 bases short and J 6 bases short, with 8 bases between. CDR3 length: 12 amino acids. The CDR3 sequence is CAISEQPSEAFF. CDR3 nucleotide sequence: TGTGCCATCAGTGAACAGCCCTCTGAAGCTTTCTTT.

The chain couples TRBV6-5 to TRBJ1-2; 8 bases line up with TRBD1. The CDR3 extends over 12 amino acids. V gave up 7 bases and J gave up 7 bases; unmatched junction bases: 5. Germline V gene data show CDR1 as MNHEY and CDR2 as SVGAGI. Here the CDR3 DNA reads TGTGCCAGCAACACAGGGGGAGGTGGCTACACCTTC. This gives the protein CASNTGGGGYTF.

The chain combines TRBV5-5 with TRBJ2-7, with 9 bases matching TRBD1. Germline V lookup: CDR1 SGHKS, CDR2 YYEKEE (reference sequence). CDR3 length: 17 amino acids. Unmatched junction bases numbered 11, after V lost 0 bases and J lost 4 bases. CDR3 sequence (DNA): TGTGCCAGCAGCTTGGAGGGACAGGGTTTGGGGGGGTACGAGCAGTACTTC. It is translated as CASSLEGQGLGGYEQYF. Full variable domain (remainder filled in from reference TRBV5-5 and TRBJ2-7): DAGVTQSPTHLIKTRGQQVTLRCSPISGHKSVSWYQQVLGQGPQFIFQYYEKEERGRGNFPDRFSARQFPNYSSELNVNALLLGDSALYLCASSLEGQGLGGYEQYFGPGTRLTVT.

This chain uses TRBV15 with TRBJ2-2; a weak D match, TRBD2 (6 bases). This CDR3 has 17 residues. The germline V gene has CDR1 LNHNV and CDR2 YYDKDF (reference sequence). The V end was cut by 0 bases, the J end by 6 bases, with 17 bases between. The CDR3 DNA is TGTGCCACCAGCAGAGATGTAGGACTACGGGCCTCCGGGGAGCTGTTTTTT. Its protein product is CATSRDVGLRASGELFF.

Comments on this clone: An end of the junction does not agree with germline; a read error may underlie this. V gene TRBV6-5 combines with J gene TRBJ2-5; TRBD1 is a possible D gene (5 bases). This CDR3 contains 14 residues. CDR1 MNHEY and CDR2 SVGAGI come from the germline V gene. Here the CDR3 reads CASSYWGSKEAQYF. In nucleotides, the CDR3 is TGTGCCAGCAGTTACTGGGGCAGTAAAGAGGCCCAGTACTTC.

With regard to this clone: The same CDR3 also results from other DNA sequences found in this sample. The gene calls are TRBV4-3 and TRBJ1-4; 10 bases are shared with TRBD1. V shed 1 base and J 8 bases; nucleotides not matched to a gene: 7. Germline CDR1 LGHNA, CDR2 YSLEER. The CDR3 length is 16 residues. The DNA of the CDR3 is TGCGCCAGCAGCCAAGCTAAGACAGGGGGCTTAGAAAAACTGTTTTTT. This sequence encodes CASSQAKTGGLEKLFF.

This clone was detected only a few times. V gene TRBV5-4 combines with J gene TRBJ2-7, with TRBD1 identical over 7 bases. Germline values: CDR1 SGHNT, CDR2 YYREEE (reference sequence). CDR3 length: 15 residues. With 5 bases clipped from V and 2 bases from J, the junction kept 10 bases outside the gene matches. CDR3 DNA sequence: TGTGCCAGCAGTCAGCCGGGACAGCAGGCCTACGAGCAGTACTTC. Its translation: CASSQPGQQAYEQYF.

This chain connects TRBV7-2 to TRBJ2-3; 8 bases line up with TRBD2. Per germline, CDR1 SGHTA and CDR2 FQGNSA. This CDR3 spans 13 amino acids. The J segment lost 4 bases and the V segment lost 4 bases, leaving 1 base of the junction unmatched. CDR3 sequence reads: CASSSAGADTQYF. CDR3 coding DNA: TGTGCCAGCAGCTCAGCGGGAGCAGATACGCAGTATTTT. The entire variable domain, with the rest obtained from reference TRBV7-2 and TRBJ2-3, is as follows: GAGVSQSPSNKVTEKGKDVELRCDPISGHTALYWYRQSLGQGLEFLIYFQGNSAPDKSGLPSDRFSAERTGGSVSTLTIQRTQQEDSAVYLCASSSAGADTQYFGPGTRLTVL.

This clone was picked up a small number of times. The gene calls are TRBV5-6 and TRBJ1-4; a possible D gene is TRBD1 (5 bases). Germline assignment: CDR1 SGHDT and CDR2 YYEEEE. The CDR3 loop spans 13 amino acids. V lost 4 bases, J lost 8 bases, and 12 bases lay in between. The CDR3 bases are TGTGCCAGCAGCCCGACAGCTAGGGAAAAACTGTTTTTT. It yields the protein CASSPTAREKLFF.

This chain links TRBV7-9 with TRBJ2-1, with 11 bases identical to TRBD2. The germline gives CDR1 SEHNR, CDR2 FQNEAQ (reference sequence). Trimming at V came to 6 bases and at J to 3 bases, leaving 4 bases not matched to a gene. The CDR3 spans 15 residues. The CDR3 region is CASRAGLAGYNEQFF. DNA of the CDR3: TGTGCCAGCAGGGCTGGACTAGCGGGCTACAATGAGCAGTTCTTC.

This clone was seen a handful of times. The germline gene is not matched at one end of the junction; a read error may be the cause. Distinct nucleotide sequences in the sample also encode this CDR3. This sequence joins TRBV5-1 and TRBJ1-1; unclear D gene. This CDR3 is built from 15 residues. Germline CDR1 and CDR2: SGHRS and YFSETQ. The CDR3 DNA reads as TGCGCCAGCGGCAATGAGGGCGGCGGGTCCCGTGAAGCTTTTTTT. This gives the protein CASGNEGGGSREAFF.

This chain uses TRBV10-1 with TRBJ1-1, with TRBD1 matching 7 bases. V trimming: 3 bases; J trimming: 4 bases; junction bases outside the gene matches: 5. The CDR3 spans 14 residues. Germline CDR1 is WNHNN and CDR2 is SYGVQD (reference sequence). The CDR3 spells CASSEQGMTTEAFF. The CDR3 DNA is TGCGCCAGCAGTGAACAGGGGATGACCACTGAAGCTTTCTTT.

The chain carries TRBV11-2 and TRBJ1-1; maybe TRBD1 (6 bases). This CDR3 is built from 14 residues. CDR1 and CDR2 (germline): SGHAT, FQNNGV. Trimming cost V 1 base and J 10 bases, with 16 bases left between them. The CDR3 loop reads CASSLVGGSPGAFF. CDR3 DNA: TGTGCCAGCAGCTTAGTTGGGGGCAGCCCCGGAGCTTTCTTT.

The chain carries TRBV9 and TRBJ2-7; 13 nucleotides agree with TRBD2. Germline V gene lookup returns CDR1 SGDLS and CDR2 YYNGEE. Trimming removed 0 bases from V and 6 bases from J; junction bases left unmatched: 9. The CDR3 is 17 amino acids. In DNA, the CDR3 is TGTGCCAGCAGCGTAGGCGGGACTAGCGGGGAAAATCTCGAGCAGTACTTC. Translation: CASSVGGTSGENLEQYF.

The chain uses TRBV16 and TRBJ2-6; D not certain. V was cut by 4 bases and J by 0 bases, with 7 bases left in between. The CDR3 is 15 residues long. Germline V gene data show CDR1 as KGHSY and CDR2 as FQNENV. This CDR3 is CASSPFFSGANVLTF. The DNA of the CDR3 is TGTGCCAGCAGCCCGTTCTTCTCTGGGGCCAACGTCCTGACTTTC. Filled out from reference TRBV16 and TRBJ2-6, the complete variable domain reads GEEVAQTPKHLVRGEGQKAKLYCAPIKGHSYVFWYQQVLKNEFKFLISFQNENVFDETGMPKERFSAKCLPNSPCSLEIQATKLEDSAVYFCASSPFFSGANVLTFGAGSRLTVL.

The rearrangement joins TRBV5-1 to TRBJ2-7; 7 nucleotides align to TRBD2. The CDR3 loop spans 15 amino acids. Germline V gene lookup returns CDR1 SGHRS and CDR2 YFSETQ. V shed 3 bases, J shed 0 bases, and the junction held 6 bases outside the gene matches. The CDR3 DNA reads TGCGCCAGCAGCTACGGACTAGTAAGCTCCTACGAGCAGTACTTC. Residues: CASSYGLVSSYEQYF.

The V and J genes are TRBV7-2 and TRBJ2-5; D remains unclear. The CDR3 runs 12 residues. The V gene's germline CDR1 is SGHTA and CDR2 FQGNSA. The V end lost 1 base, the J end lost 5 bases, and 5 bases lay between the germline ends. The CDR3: CASSLVRETQYF. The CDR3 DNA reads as TGTGCCAGCAGCTTAGTCCGGGAGACCCAGTACTTC.

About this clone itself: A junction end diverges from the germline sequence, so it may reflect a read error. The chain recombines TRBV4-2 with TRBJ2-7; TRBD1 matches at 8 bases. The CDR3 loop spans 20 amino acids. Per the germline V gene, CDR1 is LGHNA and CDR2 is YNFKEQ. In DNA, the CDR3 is TGTGCCAGCAGCCAAGTATTAGCAGGGGGCGCGAAGGAGGGCTTGCTTCCGCGCGACTTC. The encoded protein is CASSQVLAGGAKEGLLPRDF.

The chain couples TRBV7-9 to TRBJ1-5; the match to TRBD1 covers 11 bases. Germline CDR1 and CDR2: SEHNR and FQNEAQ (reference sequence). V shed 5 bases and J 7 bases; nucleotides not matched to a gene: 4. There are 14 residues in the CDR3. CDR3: CASSRTGGGQPQHF. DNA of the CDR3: TGTGCCAGCAGCCGGACAGGGGGCGGGCAGCCCCAGCATTTT.

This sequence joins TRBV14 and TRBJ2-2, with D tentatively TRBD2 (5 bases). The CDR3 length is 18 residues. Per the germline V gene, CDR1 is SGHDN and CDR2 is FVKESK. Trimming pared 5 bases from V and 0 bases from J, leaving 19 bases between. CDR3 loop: CASSSWPSPPTNTGELFF. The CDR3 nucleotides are TGTGCCAGCAGCTCCTGGCCTAGCCCGCCGACGAACACCGGGGAGCTGTTTTTT. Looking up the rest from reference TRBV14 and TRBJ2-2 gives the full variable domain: EAGVTQFPSHSVIEKGQTVTLRCDPISGHDNLYWYRRVMGKEIKFLLHFVKESKQDESGMPNNRFLAERTGGTYSTLKVQPAELEDSGVYFCASSSWPSPPTNTGELFFGEGSRLTVL.

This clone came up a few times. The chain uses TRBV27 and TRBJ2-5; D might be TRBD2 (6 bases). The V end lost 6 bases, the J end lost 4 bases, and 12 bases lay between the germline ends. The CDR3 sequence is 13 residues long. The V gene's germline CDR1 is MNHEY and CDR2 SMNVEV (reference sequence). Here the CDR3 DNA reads TGTGCCAGCAGCAAGCGGGCTGGAGAGACCCAGTACTTC. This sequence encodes CASSKRAGETQYF.

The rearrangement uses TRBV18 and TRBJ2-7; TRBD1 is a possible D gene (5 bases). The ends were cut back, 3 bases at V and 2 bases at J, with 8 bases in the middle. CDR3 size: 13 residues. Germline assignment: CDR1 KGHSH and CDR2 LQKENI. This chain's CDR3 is CASSPSTAYEQYF. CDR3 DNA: TGTGCCAGCTCACCTTCGACAGCCTACGAGCAGTACTTC.

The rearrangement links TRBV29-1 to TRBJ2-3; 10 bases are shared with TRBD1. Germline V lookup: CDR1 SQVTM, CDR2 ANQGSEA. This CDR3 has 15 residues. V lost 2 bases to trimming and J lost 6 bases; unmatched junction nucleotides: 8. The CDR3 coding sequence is TGCAGCGTTGAACCCGGGACAGGGGTTACGGATACGCAGTATTTT. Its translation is CSVEPGTGVTDTQYF.

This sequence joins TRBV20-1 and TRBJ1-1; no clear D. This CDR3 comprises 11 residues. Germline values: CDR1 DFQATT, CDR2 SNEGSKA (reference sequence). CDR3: CAGIPRTEAFF. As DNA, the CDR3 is TGCGCCGGAATTCCGCGGACTGAAGCTTTCTTT.

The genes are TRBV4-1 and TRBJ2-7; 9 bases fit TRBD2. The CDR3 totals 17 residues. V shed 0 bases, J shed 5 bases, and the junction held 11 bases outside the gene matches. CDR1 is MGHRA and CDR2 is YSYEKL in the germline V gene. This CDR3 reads CASSQDPAGGLFDEQYF. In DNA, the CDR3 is TGCGCCAGCAGCCAAGATCCGGCGGGAGGGCTTTTCGACGAGCAGTACTTC.

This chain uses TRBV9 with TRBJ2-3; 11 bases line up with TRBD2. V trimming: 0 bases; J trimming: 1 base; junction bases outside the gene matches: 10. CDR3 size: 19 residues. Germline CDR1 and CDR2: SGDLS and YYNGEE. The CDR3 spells CASSVGRVTSGMGTDTQYF. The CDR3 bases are TGTGCCAGCAGCGTAGGCAGGGTGACTAGCGGGATGGGCACAGATACGCAGTATTTT.

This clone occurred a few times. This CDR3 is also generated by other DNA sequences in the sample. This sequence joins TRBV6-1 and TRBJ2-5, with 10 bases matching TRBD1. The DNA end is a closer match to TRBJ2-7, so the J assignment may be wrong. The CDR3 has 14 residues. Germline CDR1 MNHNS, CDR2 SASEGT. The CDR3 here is CASSEWDRGYEQYF. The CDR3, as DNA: TGTGCCAGCAGTGAATGGGACAGGGGTTACGAGCAGTACTTC.

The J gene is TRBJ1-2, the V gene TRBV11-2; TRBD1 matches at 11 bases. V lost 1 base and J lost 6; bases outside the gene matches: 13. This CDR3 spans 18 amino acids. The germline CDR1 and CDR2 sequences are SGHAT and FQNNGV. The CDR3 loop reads CASSLGKGQGGWPHGYTF. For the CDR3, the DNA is TGTGCCAGCAGCTTAGGAAAGGGACAGGGGGGATGGCCCCATGGCTACACCTTC.

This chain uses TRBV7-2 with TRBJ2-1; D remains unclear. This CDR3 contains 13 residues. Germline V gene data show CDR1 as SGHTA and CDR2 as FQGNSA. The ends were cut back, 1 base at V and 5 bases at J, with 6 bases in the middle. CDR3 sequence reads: CASSLGQNNEQFF. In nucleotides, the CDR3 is TGTGCCAGCAGCTTAGGCCAGAACAATGAGCAGTTCTTC.

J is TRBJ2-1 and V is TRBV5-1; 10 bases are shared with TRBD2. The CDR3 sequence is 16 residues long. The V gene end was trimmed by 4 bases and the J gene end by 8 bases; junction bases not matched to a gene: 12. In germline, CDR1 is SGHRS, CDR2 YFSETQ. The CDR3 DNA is TGCGCCAGCAGCCCCGAGGTAGCGGGAGGAATCCATGAGCAGTTCTTC. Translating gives CASSPEVAGGIHEQFF. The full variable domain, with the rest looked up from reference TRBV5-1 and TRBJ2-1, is KAGVTQTPRYLIKTRGQQVTLSCSPISGHRSVSWYQQTPGQGLQFLFEYFSETQRNKGNFPGRFSGRQFSNSRSEMNVSTLELGDSALYLCASSPEVAGGIHEQFFGPGTRLTVL.